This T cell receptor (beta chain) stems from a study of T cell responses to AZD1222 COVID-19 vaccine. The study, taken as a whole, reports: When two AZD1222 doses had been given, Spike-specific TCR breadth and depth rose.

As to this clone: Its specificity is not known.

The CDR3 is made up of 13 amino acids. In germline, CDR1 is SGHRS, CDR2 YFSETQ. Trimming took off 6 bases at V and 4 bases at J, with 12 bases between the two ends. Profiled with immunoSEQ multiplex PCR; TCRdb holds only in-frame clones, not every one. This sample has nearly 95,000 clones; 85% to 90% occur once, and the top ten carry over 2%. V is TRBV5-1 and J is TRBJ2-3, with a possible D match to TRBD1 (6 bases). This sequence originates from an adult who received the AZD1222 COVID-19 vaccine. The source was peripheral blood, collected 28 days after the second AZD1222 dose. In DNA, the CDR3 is TGCGCCAGCACAGGGGTTGGCGCAGATACGCAGTATTTT. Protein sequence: CASTGVGADTQYF.